These T cell receptor beta chains were read from a single sample in a study of blood T cell repertoires in COVID-19. Produced via immunoSEQ multiplex PCR; TCRdb's table is partial and in-frame only. Found here are roughly 350,000 clones, around 87% of them singletons; the top ten hold 8.5% to 12%. Sequencing was carried out using peripheral blood. Every receptor here comes from a woman aged 25 to 39 with COVID-19, enrolled during active disease. Each CDR3 is given with its conserved first and last residue. D genes are given only for firm matches. Clone size, where shown, is once, few, many, or a class for clones that have expanded.

TRBJ1-5 | - | TRBD1 | TRBV15 | CATSGDRGGNQPQHF | TGTGCCACCAGCGGCGACAGGGGGGGCAATCAGCCCCAGCATTTT
TRBJ1-2 | - | - | TRBV3-1/TRBV3-2 | CASSRGNYGYTF | TGTGCCAGCAGCAGGGGAAACTATGGCTACACCTTC
TRBJ2-2 | - | - | TRBV19 | CASSPPLANTGELFF | TGTGCCAGTAGTCCCCCCTTAGCGAACACCGGGGAGCTGTTTTTT
TRBJ1-1 | once | - | TRBV28 | CASSLIFTEAFF | TGTGCCAGCAGTTTAATATTCACTGAAGCTTTCTTT
TRBJ1-6 | - | - | TRBV6-6 | CASSYSRETYNSPLHF | TGTGCCAGCAGTTACTCGCGAGAGACATATAATTCACCCCTCCACTTT
TRBJ1-1 | - | - | TRBV11-2 | CASSRQAEAFF | TGTGCCAGCAGCCGGCAGGCTGAAGCTTTCTTT
TRBJ1-1 | - | TRBD1 | TRBV10-3 | CAISETGGQNTEAFF | TGTGCCATCAGCGAGACAGGGGGCCAGAACACTGAAGCTTTCTTT
TRBJ2-7 | - | - | TRBV6-5 | CASSYSWRGTYEQYF | TGTGCCAGCAGTTACTCGTGGAGGGGCACCTACGAGCAGTACTTC
TRBJ2-3 | - | - | TRBV15 | CATSRDRSWSLPDTQYF | TGTGCCACCAGCAGAGATCGGAGCTGGAGCCTTCCAGATACGCAGTATTTT
TRBJ2-1 | once | - | TRBV10-3 | CAISHRGGKAGGYNEQFF | TGTGCCATCAGTCACAGGGGGGGTAAAGCGGGAGGTTACAATGAGCAGTTCTTC
TRBJ1-1 | - | TRBD1 | TRBV6-5 | CASGTGGAGFF | TGTGCCAGCGGTACAGGGGGCGCCGGTTTCTTT
TRBJ2-5 | - | - | TRBV3-1/TRBV3-2 | CSDGGQETQYF | TGTTCCGACGGGGGCCAAGAGACCCAGTACTTC
TRBJ2-3 | - | - | TRBV29-1 | CSVFGHRTDTQYF | TGCAGCGTCTTCGGACACCGCACAGATACGCAGTATTTT
TRBJ2-1 | - | - | TRBV19 | CASSILGQLYNEQFF | TGTGCCAGTAGTATATTAGGACAGCTATACAATGAGCAGTTCTTC
TRBJ2-3 | - | - | TRBV3-1/TRBV3-2 | CASSQSEMGTETQYF | TGTGCCAGCAGCCAAAGTGAAATGGGCACAGAAACGCAGTATTTT
TRBJ2-7 | - | - | TRBV5-3 | CARSLRQTSYEQYF | TGTGCCAGAAGCTTGAGACAGACTTCCTACGAGCAGTACTTC
TRBJ2-1 | - | - | TRBV19 | CASSIGGRAYNEQFF | TGTGCCAGTAGTATAGGGGGCAGGGCTTACAATGAGCAGTTCTTC
TRBJ2-7 | - | TRBD1 | TRBV5-8 | CASSLEVGTGIVEQYF | TGTGCCAGCAGCTTGGAAGTAGGGACAGGGATAGTCGAGCAGTACTTC
TRBJ2-1 | - | TRBD2 | TRBV5-1 | CASSAIGREYNEQFF | TGCGCCAGCAGCGCCATTGGGCGGGAGTATAATGAGCAGTTCTTC
TRBJ1-5 | once | TRBD1 | TRBV19 | CASQDRVGSNQPQHF | TGTGCCAGTCAGGACAGGGTGGGGAGCAATCAGCCCCAGCATTTT
TRBJ1-5 | - | - | TRBV3-1/TRBV3-2 | CASSLYRNQPQHF | TGTGCCAGCAGCCTTTACAGGAATCAGCCCCAGCATTTT
TRBJ2-3 | - | - | TRBV6-2/TRBV6-3 | CASSVPLEGDTQYF | TGTGCCAGCAGTGTTCCCTTAGAGGGAGATACGCAGTATTTT
TRBJ1-1 | few | TRBD1 | TRBV7-3 | CASSTGQGAISEAFF | TGTGCCAGCAGCACTGGACAGGGGGCGATTTCTGAAGCTTTCTTT
TRBJ1-5 | - | - | TRBV19 | CASSISSRNQPQHF | TGTGCCAGTAGTATTTCCAGCAGGAATCAGCCCCAGCATTTT
TRBJ2-5 | - | - | TRBV5-1 | CASSLTGPETQYF | TGCGCCAGCAGCCTGACTGGTCCTGAGACCCAGTACTTC
TRBJ2-2 | - | TRBD2 | TRBV18 | CASSPPLAANTGELFF | TGTGCCAGCTCCCCTCCACTAGCGGCGAACACCGGGGAGCTGTTTTTT
TRBJ2-5 | - | TRBD2 | TRBV5-4 | CASSLTASGQETQYF | TGTGCCAGCAGCTTGACGGCTAGCGGTCAAGAGACCCAGTACTTC
TRBJ2-3 | once | - | TRBV27 | CASSLASSDTQYF | TGTGCCAGCAGTTTAGCCAGTTCGGATACGCAGTATTTT
TRBJ2-1 | - | - | TRBV29-1 | CSVEGTSLYNEQFF | TGCAGCGTTGAGGGGACTTCCCTCTACAATGAGCAGTTCTTC
TRBJ2-1 | - | TRBD2 | TRBV11-2 | CASSLEGTRSHEQFF | TGTGCCAGCAGCTTAGAAGGGACTAGGTCCCATGAGCAGTTCTTC
TRBJ1-6 | - | - | TRBV5-6 | CASSLRTANSPLHF | TGTGCCAGCAGCCTCAGGACAGCAAATTCACCCCTCCACTTT
TRBJ2-1 | - | - | TRBV23-1 | CASSQSERASYNEQFF | TGCGCCAGCAGTCAATCTGAGCGGGCCTCCTACAATGAGCAGTTCTTC
TRBJ1-2 | - | - | TRBV6-5 | CASRTTFQGGDGYTF | TGTGCCAGCAGGACAACATTCCAGGGTGGGGATGGCTACACCTTC
TRBJ2-7 | once | TRBD1 | TRBV30 | CAWSTGQGDYEQYF | TGTGCCTGGAGTACGGGACAGGGGGACTACGAGCAGTACTTC
TRBJ2-1 | - | - | TRBV5-4 | CASSSRGRAYNEQFF | TGTGCCAGCAGCTCTAGGGGCAGGGCCTACAATGAGCAGTTCTTC
TRBJ2-3 | - | - | TRBV13 | CASSLGHSGSTDTQYF | TGTGCCAGCAGCTTAGGCCATTCAGGAAGCACAGATACGCAGTATTTT
TRBJ2-2 | - | - | TRBV7-2 | CASSLGPITGELFF | TGTGCCAGCAGCTTAGGGCCCATCACCGGGGAGCTGTTTTTT
TRBJ2-7 | - | TRBD1 | TRBV6-5 | CASSSRQGTYEQYF | TGTGCCAGCAGTTCGAGACAGGGGACGTACGAGCAGTACTTC
TRBJ2-3 | - | TRBD2 | TRBV19 | CASSIGVAGADAQYF | TGTGCCAGTAGTATCGGGGTAGCGGGAGCAGATGCGCAGTATTTT
TRBJ2-7 | many | TRBD1 | TRBV28 | CASSWTGNSYEQYF | TGTGCCAGCAGTTGGACAGGGAACTCCTACGAGCAGTACTTC
TRBJ1-1 | - | - | TRBV27 | CASSSGSGTEAFF | TGTGCCAGCAGTTCAGGGTCAGGAACTGAAGCTTTCTTT